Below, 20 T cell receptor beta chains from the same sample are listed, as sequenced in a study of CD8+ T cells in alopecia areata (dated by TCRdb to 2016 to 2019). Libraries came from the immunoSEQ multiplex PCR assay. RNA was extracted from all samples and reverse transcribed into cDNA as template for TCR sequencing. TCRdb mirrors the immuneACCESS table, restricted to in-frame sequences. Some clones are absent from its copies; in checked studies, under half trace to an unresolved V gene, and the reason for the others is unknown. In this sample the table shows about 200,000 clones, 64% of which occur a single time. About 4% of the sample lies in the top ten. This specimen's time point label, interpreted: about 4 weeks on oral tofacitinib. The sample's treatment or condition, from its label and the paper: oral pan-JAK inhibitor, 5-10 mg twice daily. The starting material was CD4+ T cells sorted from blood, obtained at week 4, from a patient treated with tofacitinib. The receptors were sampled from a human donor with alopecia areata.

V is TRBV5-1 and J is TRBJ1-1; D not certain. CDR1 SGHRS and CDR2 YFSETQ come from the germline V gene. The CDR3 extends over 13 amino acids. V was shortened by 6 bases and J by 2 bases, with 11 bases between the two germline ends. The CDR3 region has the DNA TGCGCCAGCACCTCGGACCGAAACACTGAAGCTTTCTTT. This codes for CASTSDRNTEAFF.

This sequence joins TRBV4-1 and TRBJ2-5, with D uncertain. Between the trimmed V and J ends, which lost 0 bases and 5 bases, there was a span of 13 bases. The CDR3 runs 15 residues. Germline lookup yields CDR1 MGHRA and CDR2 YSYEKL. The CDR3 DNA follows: TGCGCCAGCAGCCAAGATCTGGCGGTGGGGGAGACCCAGTACTTC. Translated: CASSQDLAVGETQYF.

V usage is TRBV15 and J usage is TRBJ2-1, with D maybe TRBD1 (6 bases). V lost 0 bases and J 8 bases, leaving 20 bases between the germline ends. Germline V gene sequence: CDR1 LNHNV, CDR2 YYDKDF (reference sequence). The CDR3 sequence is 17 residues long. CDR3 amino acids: CATSRDPYPTGSDEQFF. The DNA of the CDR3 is TGTGCCACCAGCAGAGATCCCTACCCCACAGGGTCGGATGAGCAGTTCTTC.

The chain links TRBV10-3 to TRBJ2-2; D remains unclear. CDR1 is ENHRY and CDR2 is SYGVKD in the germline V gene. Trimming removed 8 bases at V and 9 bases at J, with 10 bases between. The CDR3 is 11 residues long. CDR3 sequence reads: CAIGPLRELFF. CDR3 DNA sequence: TGTGCCATCGGGCCCCTCCGGGAGCTGTTTTTT.

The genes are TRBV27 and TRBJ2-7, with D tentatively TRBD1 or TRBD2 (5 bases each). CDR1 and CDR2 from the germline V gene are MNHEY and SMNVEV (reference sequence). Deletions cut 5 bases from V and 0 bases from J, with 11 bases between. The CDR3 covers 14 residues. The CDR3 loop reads CASSLAGTSYEQYF. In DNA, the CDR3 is TGTGCCAGCAGTCTCGCCGGGACCTCCTACGAGCAGTACTTC.

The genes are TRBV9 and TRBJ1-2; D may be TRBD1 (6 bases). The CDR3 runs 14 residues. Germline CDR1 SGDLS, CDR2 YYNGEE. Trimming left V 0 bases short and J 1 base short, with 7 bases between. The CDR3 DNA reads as TGTGCCAGCAGCGTAGCACAGGGTAACTATGGCTACACCTTC. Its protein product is CASSVAQGNYGYTF.

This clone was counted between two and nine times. The CDR3 reads CASSLGQPEQFF. The CDR3 bases are TGTGCCAGCAGCTTGGGACAGCCCGAGCAGTTCTTC. The chain recombines TRBV6-5 with TRBJ2-1; 7 bases fit TRBD1. Trimming at V came to 6 bases and at J to 10 bases, leaving 6 bases not matched to a gene. The CDR3 consists of 12 residues. Germline CDR1 reads MNHEY; CDR2 reads SVGAGI.

CDR3 amino acids: CAISAGQDSNQPQHF. The CDR3 DNA reads TGTGCCATCAGTGCAGGGCAGGATAGCAATCAGCCCCAGCATTTT. The J gene is TRBJ1-5, the V gene TRBV10-3, with D possibly being TRBD1 (5 bases). Germline V CDR1 and CDR2: ENHRY, SYGVKD. This CDR3 contains 15 residues. Trimming left V 4 bases short and J 0 bases short, with 10 bases between.

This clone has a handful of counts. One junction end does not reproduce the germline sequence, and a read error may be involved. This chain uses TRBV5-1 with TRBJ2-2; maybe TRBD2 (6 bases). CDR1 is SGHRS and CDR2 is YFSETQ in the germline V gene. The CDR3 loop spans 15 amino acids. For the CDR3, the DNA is TGCGCCACCAGCACGGGGTCGGGGGACACCGGGGAGCTGTTTTTT. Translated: CATSTGSGDTGELFF. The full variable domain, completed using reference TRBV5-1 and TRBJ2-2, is KAGVTQTPRYLIKTRGQQVTLSCSPISGHRSVSWYQQTPGQGLQFLFEYFSETQRNKGNFPGRFSGRQFSNSRSEMNVSTLELGDSALYLCATSTGSGDTGELFFGEGSRLTVL.

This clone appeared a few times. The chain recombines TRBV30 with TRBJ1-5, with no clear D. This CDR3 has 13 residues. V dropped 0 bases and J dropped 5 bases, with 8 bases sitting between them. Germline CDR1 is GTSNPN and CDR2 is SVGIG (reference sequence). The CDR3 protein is CAWSVDGDQPQHF. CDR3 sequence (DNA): TGTGCCTGGAGTGTAGACGGGGATCAGCCCCAGCATTTT.

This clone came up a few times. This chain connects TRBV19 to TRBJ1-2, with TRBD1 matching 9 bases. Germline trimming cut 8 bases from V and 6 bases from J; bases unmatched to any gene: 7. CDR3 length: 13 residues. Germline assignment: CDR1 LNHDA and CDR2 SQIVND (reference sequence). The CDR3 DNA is TGTGCCAGTGATGACAGGGGGGTCGATGGCTACACCTTC. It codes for CASDDRGVDGYTF. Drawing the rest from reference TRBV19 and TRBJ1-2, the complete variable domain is DGGITQSPKYLFRKEGQNVTLSCEQNLNHDAMYWYRQDPGQGLRLIYYSQIVNDFQKGDIAEGYSVSREKKESFPLTVTSAQKNPTAFYLCASDDRGVDGYTFGSGTRLTVV.

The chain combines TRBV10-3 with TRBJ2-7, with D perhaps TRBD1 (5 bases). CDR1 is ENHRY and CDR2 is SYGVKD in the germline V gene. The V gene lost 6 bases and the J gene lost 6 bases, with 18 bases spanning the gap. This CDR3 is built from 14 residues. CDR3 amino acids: CAISKDSQLVEQYF. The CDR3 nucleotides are TGTGCCATCAGCAAAGACAGCCAATTAGTCGAGCAGTACTTC.

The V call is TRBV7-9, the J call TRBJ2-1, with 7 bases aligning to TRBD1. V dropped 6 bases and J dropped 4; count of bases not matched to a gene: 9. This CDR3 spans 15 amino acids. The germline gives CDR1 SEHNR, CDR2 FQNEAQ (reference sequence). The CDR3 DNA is TGTGCCAGCAGAACCGGGACAGCGAATTACAATGAGCAGTTCTTC. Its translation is CASRTGTANYNEQFF.

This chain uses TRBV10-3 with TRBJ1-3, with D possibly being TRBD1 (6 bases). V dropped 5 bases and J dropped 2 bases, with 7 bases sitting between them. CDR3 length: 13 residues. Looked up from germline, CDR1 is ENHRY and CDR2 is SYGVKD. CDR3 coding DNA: TGTGCCATCAGTACAGGGCCTGGAAACACCATATATTTT. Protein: CAISTGPGNTIYF.

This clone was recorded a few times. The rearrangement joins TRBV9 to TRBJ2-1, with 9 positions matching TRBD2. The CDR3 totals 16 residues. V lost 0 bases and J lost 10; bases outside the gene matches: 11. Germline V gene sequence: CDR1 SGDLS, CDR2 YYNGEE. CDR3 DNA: TGTGCCAGCAGCGTAGCTACGGGACTAGCTCACTGGGAGCAGTTCTTC. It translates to CASSVATGLAHWEQFF.

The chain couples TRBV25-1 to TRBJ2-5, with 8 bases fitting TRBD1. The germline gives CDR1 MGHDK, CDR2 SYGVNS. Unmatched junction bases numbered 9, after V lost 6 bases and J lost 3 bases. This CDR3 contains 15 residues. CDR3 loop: CASRSTTGVEETQYF. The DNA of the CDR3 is TGTGCCAGCAGATCGACGACAGGGGTTGAAGAGACCCAGTACTTC.

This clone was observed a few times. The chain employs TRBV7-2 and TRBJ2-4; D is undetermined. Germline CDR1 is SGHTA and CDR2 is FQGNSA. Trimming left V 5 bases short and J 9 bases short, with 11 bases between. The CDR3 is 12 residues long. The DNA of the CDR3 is TGTGCCAGCAGCACCCTTCTCGGCATTCAGTACTTC. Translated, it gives CASSTLLGIQYF.

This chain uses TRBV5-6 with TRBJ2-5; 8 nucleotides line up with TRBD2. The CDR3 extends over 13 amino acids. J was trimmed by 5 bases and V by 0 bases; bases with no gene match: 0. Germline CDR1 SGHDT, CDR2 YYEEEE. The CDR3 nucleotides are TGTGCCAGCAGCTTGGCTAGCGGGGAGACCCAGTACTTC. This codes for CASSLASGETQYF. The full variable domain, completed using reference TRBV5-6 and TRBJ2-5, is DAGVTQSPTHLIKTRGQQVTLRCSPKSGHDTVSWYQQALGQGPQFIFQYYEEEERQRGNFPDRFSGHQFPNYSSELNVNALLLGDSALYLCASSLASGETQYFGPGTRLLVL.

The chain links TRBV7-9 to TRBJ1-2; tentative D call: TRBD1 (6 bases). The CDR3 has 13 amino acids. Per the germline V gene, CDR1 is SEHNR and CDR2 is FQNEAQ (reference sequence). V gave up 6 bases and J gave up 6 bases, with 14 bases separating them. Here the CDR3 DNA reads TGTGCCAGCAGTCCCAGGAGGGGGGATGGCTACACCTTC. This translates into CASSPRRGDGYTF.

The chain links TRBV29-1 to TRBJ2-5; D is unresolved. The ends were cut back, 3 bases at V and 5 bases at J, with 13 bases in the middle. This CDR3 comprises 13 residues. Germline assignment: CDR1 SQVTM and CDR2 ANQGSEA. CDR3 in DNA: TGCAGCGTTGATCTGGGGATGTCGGAGACCCAGTACTTC. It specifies CSVDLGMSETQYF.